The 17 T cell receptor beta chains below come from one sample, sequenced in a study of molecular identifiers for immune sequencing clone quantification. From the PCR reads, TCRdb called clonotypes with MiXCR, one entry per CDR3 protein. The top ten hold approximately 0.85% of the sample, which has some 320,000 distinct CDR3 sequences, 20% to 25% seen once. The source material was naive CD8+ T cells from blood, with Jurkat cell RNA spiked in. Documented subset: FACS-sorted CD8+CD4-CCR7+CD45RA+ naive T cells. These receptors were collected from a human donor in good health. Some libraries in this study had Jurkat cell RNA spiked in.

This clonotype was counted at least ten times. The V gene is TRBV27, the J gene TRBJ2-4, with D possibly TRBD1 on 5 matching bases. V was pared by 8 bases and J by 8 bases, with 19 bases between. Germline values: CDR1 MNHEY, CDR2 SMNVEV (reference sequence). CDR3 length equals 14 residues. DNA of the CDR3: TGTGCCAGCTCCCCGCAGGCAGGGTCTTACATTCAGTACTTC. This gives the protein CASSPQAGSYIQYF.

This clonotype was seen at least ten times. The rearrangement links TRBV10-3 to TRBJ2-7; D gene unclear. Trimming removed 0 bases at V and 5 bases at J, with 17 bases between. This CDR3 contains 16 residues. The germline V gene encodes CDR1 ENHRY and CDR2 SYGVKD. CDR3 loop: CAISESNSVVRDEQYF. The CDR3 DNA reads as TGTGCCATCAGTGAGTCAAATTCCGTCGTCCGGGACGAGCAGTACTTC.

V usage is TRBV11-2 and J usage is TRBJ2-7; 8 bases agree with TRBD2. Germline values: CDR1 SGHAT, CDR2 FQNNGV. The CDR3 sequence is 17 residues long. The V gene end was trimmed by 3 bases and the J gene end by 6 bases; junction bases not matched to a gene: 16. In DNA, the CDR3 is TGTGCCAGCAGCTTGGACCCCCTCCTGGCGGGAGGCTCCGAGCAGTACTTC. Translated, it gives CASSLDPLLAGGSEQYF.

This clonotype was recorded at least ten times. V gene TRBV28 combines with J gene TRBJ2-7, with D perhaps matching TRBD1 (6 bases). V was shortened by 3 bases and J by 3 bases, with 15 bases between the two germline ends. Germline V lookup: CDR1 MDHEN, CDR2 SYDVKM. The CDR3 runs to 15 residues. CDR3 coding DNA: TGTGCCAGCAGTTTCGGGGTGGACAGCGACTACGAGCAGTACTTC. This translates into CASSFGVDSDYEQYF.

This clonotype occurred a few times. The CDR3 DNA reads as TGTGCCAGCAGCTTTATGGGTGAAAAACTGTTTTTT. Translating gives CASSFMGEKLFF. The rearrangement uses TRBV11-2 and TRBJ1-4; D remains unclear. V lost 3 bases to trimming and J lost 7 bases, with 6 bases between them. Germline-derived CDR1 and CDR2 are SGHAT and FQNNGV. The CDR3 is 12 residues long. Drawing the rest from reference TRBV11-2 and TRBJ1-4, the complete variable domain is EAGVAQSPRYKIIEKRQSVAFWCNPISGHATLYWYQQILGQGPKLLIQFQNNGVVDDSQLPKDRFSAERLKGVDSTLKIQPAKLEDSAVYLCASSFMGEKLFFGSGTQLSVL.

The table lists this clonotype with many counts. The rearrangement uses TRBV3-1 and TRBJ1-1, with unresolved D. V lost 0 bases to trimming and J lost 6 bases, with 20 bases between them. The germline V gene has CDR1 LGHDT and CDR2 YNNKEL (reference sequence). The CDR3 extends over 17 amino acids. The CDR3 spells CASSQDRMGTSVAEAFF. CDR3 DNA sequence: TGTGCCAGCAGCCAAGATCGGATGGGTACGTCGGTGGCTGAAGCTTTCTTT.

This clonotype was observed a handful of times. This chain uses TRBV7-2 with TRBJ1-3, with D unclear. The CDR3 is 15 residues long. The germline CDR1 and CDR2 sequences are SGHTA and FQGNSA. V lost 5 bases and J 0 bases, leaving 11 bases between the germline ends. Here the CDR3 DNA reads TGTGCCAGCAGCCCCCATCCCTCCTCTGGAAACACCATATATTTT. Protein product: CASSPHPSSGNTIYF.

Comments on this clonotype: This may arise from a read error, as a much more abundant clone is one base away. The CDR3 here is CASSITEGASEAFF. The CDR3 DNA follows: TGTGCCAGCAGCATAACAGAGGGCGCTTCTGAAGCTTTCTTT. The rearrangement joins TRBV7-9 to TRBJ1-1; D call uncertain. V lost 5 bases, J lost 6 bases, and 16 bases lay in between. The CDR3 is 14 amino acids. CDR1 is SEHNR, CDR2 FQNEAQ, per germline (reference sequence).

This clonotype occurred many times. CDR3 nucleotide sequence: TGCGCCAGCAGCCCAGGGACCGGGATAAATGAAGCTTTCTTT. The encoded protein is CASSPGTGINEAFF. V is TRBV5-1 and J is TRBJ1-1; possible D gene TRBD1, 5 bases. The V end lost 4 bases, the J end lost 7 bases, and 17 bases lay between the germline ends. CDR1 and CDR2 (germline): SGHRS, YFSETQ. This CDR3 comprises 14 residues.

Of note for this clonotype: A much larger clone lies a single base off, so this may be a read error. The chain has TRBV6-5 and TRBJ1-1, with D possibly being TRBD1 (6 bases). The CDR3 spans 14 residues. Germline V gene data show CDR1 as MNHEY and CDR2 as SVGAGI. The CDR3 spells CACSYSEGDTEAFF. The DNA of the CDR3 is TGTGCCTGCAGTTACTCCGAGGGGGACACTGAAGCTTTCTTT.

At least ten counts were recorded for this clonotype. The chain carries TRBV4-1 and TRBJ2-7, with D perhaps being TRBD1 or TRBD2 (5 bases each). The V and J ends lost 0 bases and 4 bases respectively, with 13 bases between them. CDR1 and CDR2 from the germline V gene are MGHRA and YSYEKL. The CDR3 has 15 amino acids. The CDR3 sequence is CASSQEQAEGYEQYF. CDR3 bases: TGCGCCAGCAGCCAAGAACAGGCCGAGGGGTACGAGCAGTACTTC.

In the case of this clonotype: The junction does not match germline at one end; this may be a read error. This chain links TRBV7-6 with TRBJ1-1, with D perhaps matching TRBD1 (5 bases). Germline CDR1 SGHVS, CDR2 FNYEAQ. The CDR3 spans 13 residues. The CDR3 bases are TGTGCCAGCAGCCCGGGGCCTAACACTGAAACTTTCTTT. Residues: CASSPGPNTETFF.

The rearrangement joins TRBV11-3 to TRBJ2-1; D perhaps matches TRBD2 (6 bases). In germline, CDR1 is SGHNT, CDR2 YENEEA. CDR3 size: 15 residues. With 5 bases removed from V and 3 bases from J, the gap between germline ends came to 14 bases. The CDR3 sequence: CASSPRGSGYNEQFF. The CDR3 bases are TGTGCCAGCAGCCCGCGAGGTAGCGGCTACAATGAGCAGTTCTTC.

The gene calls are TRBV11-2 and TRBJ1-1; D remains unclear. From germline, CDR1 is SGHAT and CDR2 FQNNGV. Trimming cost V 3 bases and J 4 bases, with 9 bases left between them. This CDR3 is 13 amino acids long. CDR3 protein: CASSLRSLTEAFF. The CDR3 nucleotides are TGTGCCAGCAGCTTGCGCTCCCTCACTGAAGCTTTCTTT. Using reference TRBV11-2 and TRBJ1-1 for the parts outside the CDR3, the full variable domain is EAGVAQSPRYKIIEKRQSVAFWCNPISGHATLYWYQQILGQGPKLLIQFQNNGVVDDSQLPKDRFSAERLKGVDSTLKIQPAKLEDSAVYLCASSLRSLTEAFFGQGTRLTVV.

The chain uses TRBV2 and TRBJ1-4; D uncertain. There are 16 residues in the CDR3. CDR1 is SNHLY and CDR2 is FYNNEI in the germline V gene. The V end was cut by 5 bases, the J end by 0 bases, with 13 bases between. The chain's CDR3 is CASSPTNTATNEKLFF. Written as DNA, the CDR3 is TGTGCCAGCAGTCCAACCAACACCGCAACTAATGAAAAACTGTTTTTT.

This clonotype was picked up many times. CDR3 sequence (DNA): TGTGCCAGCAGTCCGGACAGGATGAACACTGAAGCTTTCTTT. It translates to CASSPDRMNTEAFF. This rearrangement joins TRBV12-3 or TRBV12-4 to TRBJ1-1; 7 bases line up with TRBD1. This CDR3 is built from 14 residues. Losses at the gene ends were 5 bases for V and 0 bases for J; bases not matched to a gene: 3.

The sample holds many counts of this clonotype. This chain uses TRBV28 with TRBJ2-7; D is undetermined. V was trimmed by 3 bases and J by 5 bases, leaving 17 bases between them. Germline V gives CDR1 MDHEN, CDR2 SYDVKM. CDR3 length: 15 amino acids. CDR3 in amino acids: CASSLGSGPQDEQYF. The CDR3 coding sequence is TGTGCCAGCAGTTTGGGTTCCGGCCCTCAGGACGAGCAGTACTTC.